The 4 T cell receptor beta chains reported below all come from one sample, sequenced in a study of blood T cell repertoires in COVID-19. The assay was immunoSEQ multiplex PCR, and TCRdb's table has in-frame clones only and misses some. The data hold a few hundred thousand clones, with 80% to 90% observed a single time. Specimen: PBMCs or T cells enriched from blood (not recorded which). These receptors originate from a man aged 25 to 40 who had recovered from COVID-19.

This chain links TRBV7-9 with TRBJ1-5; no clear D gene. Germline V CDR1 and CDR2: SEHNR, FQNEAQ (reference sequence). CDR3 length equals 16 residues. V gave up 1 base and J gave up 5 bases, with 15 bases separating them. This chain's CDR3 is CASSLVGEGYDQPQHF. In DNA, the CDR3 is TGTGCCAGCAGCTTAGTCGGAGAGGGTTACGATCAGCCCCAGCATTTT.

The chain is built from TRBV4-1 and TRBJ1-4, with D uncertain. Trimming removed 3 bases from V and 0 bases from J, with 8 bases in between. The CDR3 runs to 15 residues. CDR1 and CDR2 (germline): MGHRA, YSYEKL. Written as DNA, the CDR3 is TGCGCCAGCAGCCAGCAGTATGCAACTAATGAAAAACTGTTTTTT. Its translation: CASSQQYATNEKLFF.

The chain employs TRBV23-1 and TRBJ1-6; possible D gene TRBD1, 5 bases. TRBV23-1 is marked as an open reading frame, function uncertain. Trimming took off 2 bases at V and 8 bases at J, with 16 bases between the two ends. The CDR3 runs 16 residues. CDR3: CASSQIANIQDSPLHF. CDR3 sequence (DNA): TGCGCCAGCAGTCAAATCGCGAATATACAGGATTCACCCCTCCACTTT.

The V and J genes are TRBV6-5 and TRBJ1-3, with 9 bases fitting TRBD1. V gave up 4 bases and J gave up 4 bases; unmatched junction bases: 8. The CDR3 has 16 residues. CDR1 is MNHEY, CDR2 SVGAGI, per germline. CDR3 nucleotides: TGTGCCAGCAGTTTCGAACCCGGGACAGGGGGAAACACCATATATTTT. Protein sequence: CASSFEPGTGGNTIYF.